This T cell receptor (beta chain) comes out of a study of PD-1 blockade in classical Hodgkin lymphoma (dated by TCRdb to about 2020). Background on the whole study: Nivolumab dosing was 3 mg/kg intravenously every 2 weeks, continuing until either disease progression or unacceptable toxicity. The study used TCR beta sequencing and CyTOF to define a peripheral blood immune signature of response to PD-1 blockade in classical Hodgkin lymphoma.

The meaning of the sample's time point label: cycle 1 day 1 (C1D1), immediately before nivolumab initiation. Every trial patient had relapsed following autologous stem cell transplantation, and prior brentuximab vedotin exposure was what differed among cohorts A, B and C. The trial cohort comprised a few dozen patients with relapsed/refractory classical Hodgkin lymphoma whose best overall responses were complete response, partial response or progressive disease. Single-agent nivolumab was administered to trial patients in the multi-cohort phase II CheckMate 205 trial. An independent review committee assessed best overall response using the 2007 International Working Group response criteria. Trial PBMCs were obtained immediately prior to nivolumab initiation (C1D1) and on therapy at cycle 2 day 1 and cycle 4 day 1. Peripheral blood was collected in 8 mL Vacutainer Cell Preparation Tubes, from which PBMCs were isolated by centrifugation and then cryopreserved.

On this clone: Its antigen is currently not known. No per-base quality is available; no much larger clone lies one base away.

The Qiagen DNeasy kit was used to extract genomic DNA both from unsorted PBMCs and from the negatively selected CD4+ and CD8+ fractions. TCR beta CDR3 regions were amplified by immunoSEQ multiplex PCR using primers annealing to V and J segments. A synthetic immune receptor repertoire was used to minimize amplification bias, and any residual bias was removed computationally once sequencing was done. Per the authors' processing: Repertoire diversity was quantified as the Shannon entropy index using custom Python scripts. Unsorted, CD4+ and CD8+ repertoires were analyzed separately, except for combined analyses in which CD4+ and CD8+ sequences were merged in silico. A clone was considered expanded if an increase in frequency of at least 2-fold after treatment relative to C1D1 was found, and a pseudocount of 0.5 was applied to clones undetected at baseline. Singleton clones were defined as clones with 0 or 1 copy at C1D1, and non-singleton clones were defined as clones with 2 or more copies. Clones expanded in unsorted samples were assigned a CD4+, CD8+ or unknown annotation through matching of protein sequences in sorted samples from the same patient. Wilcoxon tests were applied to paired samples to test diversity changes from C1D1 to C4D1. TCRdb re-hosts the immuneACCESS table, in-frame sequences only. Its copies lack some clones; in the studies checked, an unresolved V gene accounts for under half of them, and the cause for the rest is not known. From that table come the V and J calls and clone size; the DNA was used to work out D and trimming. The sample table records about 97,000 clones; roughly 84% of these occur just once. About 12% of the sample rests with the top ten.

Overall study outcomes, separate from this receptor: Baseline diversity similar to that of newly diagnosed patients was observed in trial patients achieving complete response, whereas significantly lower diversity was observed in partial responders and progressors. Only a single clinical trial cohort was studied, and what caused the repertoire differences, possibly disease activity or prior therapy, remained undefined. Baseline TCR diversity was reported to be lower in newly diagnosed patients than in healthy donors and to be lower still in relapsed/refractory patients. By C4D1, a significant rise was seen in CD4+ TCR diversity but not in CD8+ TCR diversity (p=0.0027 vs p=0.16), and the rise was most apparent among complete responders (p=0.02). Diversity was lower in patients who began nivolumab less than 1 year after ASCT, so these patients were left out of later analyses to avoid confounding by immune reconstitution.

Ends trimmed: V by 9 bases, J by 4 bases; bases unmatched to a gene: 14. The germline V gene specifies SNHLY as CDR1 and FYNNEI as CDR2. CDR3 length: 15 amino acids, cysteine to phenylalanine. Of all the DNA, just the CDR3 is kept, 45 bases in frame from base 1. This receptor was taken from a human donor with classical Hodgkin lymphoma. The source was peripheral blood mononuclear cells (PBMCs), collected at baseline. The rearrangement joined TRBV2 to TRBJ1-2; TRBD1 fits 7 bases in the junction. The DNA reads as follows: TGTGCCAGTTCACCAAGGACAGGCGGAACCTATGGCTACACCTTC. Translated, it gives CASSPRTGGTYGYTF.